The clone carrying this T cell receptor beta chain was recorded many times. At one of its ends the junction is not consistent with the germline gene, which may arise from a read error. As to time point: newly diagnosed GD, antithyroid drugs for less than 3 months. PBMC-extracted RNA yielded the TCR library. The data are from a study of regulatory T cells in long-lasting Graves disease. Germline V gene lookup returns CDR1 SGHDT and CDR2 YYEEEE. This CDR3 region has 11 residues. In building TCR beta libraries, iRepertoire HTBI primers were used together with Arm-PCR of CDR3 regions. A single record per CDR3 protein comes from TCRdb applying MiXCR to the multiplex PCR reads. The table includes hundreds of thousands of distinct CDR3 sequences, about 11% detected once. These data were likewise used in another study, on T cells in Graves' hyperthyroidism and ophthalmopathy. Turning to that study: TCR CDR3 regions were first amplified by RT-PCR with HTBI primers.

The receptor's source is a young woman with Graves disease. This chain joins TRBV5-6 and TRBJ2-7; TRBD1 agrees at 7 bases. The input for sequencing was peripheral blood mononuclear cells (PBMCs), taken at new diagnosis, from a patient treated with antithyroid drugs. The CDR3 sequence: CASSFKGQSIF. Written as DNA, the CDR3 is TGTGCCAGCAGCTTTAAGGGACAGTCTATTTTC.